The 14 T cell receptor beta chains reported below all come from one sample, sequenced in a study of cytomegalovirus exposure and HLA in healthy donors. In the PCR, 60 Vbeta and 13 Jbeta primers were used. Sequencing was performed with immunoSEQ multiplex PCR; in TCRdb, only in-frame clones are kept and a portion is missing. The repertoire holds tens of thousands of clones, with approximately 65% as singletons. Sequenced input: PBMCs. Every receptor here comes from a male donor in good health and CMV-seropositive.

There are a few counts of this clone. V and J are TRBV9 and TRBJ2-5, with D perhaps TRBD2 (5 bases). The CDR3 length is 14 residues. V was cut by 4 bases and J by 5 bases, with 15 bases left in between. Germline CDR1 reads SGDLS; CDR2 reads YYNGEE. The CDR3 coding sequence is TGTGCCAGCAGCTCACGGACGGGGTTGGAGACCCAGTACTTC. It is translated as CASSSRTGLETQYF.

This clone turned up a few times. V and J are TRBV7-3 and TRBJ2-3, with D unclear. The ends were cut back, 5 bases at V and 0 bases at J, with 9 bases in the middle. CDR1 is SGHTA and CDR2 is FQGTGA in the germline V gene. CDR3 size: 14 residues. The CDR3 bases are TGTGCCAGCAGCGGCGGAGCTAGCACAGATACGCAGTATTTT. Protein: CASSGGASTDTQYF.

This clone was counted between two and nine times. V usage is TRBV10-3 and J usage is TRBJ2-1; TRBD1 aligns across 7 bases. In germline, CDR1 is ENHRY, CDR2 SYGVKD. J was trimmed by 7 bases and V by 8 bases; bases with no gene match: 8. The CDR3 spans 13 residues. The CDR3 is CAIAFKQGNEQFF. The CDR3 coding sequence is TGTGCCATCGCCTTTAAACAGGGGAATGAGCAGTTCTTC.

The chain recombines TRBV7-9 with TRBJ2-7; 8 nucleotides align to TRBD2. Per the germline V gene, CDR1 is SEHNR and CDR2 is FQNEAQ (reference sequence). V trimming: 4 bases; J trimming: 2 bases; junction bases outside the gene matches: 7. The CDR3 extends over 15 amino acids. The CDR3 DNA sequence: TGTGCCAGCAGCTCCCTGGGACTAGTCCCCTACGAGCAGTACTTC. Protein sequence: CASSSLGLVPYEQYF.

The chain is built from TRBV7-8 and TRBJ1-5; possible D gene TRBD1, 5 bases. Trimming removed 4 bases from V and 6 bases from J, with 13 bases in between. The CDR3 extends over 14 amino acids. Germline CDR1 SGHVS, CDR2 FQNEAQ. In nucleotides, the CDR3 is TGTGCCAGCAGCTCCAGGACAAGGGGTCAGCCCCAGCATTTT. Its protein is CASSSRTRGQPQHF.

V usage is TRBV7-8 and J usage is TRBJ1-1; tentative D call: TRBD1 (5 bases). The CDR3 has 15 residues. Germline CDR1 and CDR2: SGHVS and FQNEAQ. V was shortened by 0 bases and J by 4 bases, with 12 bases between the two germline ends. Here the CDR3 reads CASSLAARGGTEAFF. The CDR3 DNA is TGTGCCAGCAGCTTAGCGGCCCGGGGGGGCACTGAAGCTTTCTTT.

The sample holds a few counts of this clone. The gene calls are TRBV14 and TRBJ2-2, with D possibly being TRBD2 (5 bases). The V gene lost 4 bases and the J gene lost 4 bases, with 10 bases spanning the gap. This CDR3 comprises 14 residues. CDR1 is SGHDN, CDR2 FVKESK, per germline. CDR3 region: CASSPLGSTGELFF. CDR3 nucleotides: TGTGCCAGCAGCCCCTTAGGGAGCACCGGGGAGCTGTTTTTT. Full variable domain (remainder filled in from reference TRBV14 and TRBJ2-2): EAGVTQFPSHSVIEKGQTVTLRCDPISGHDNLYWYRRVMGKEIKFLLHFVKESKQDESGMPNNRFLAERTGGTYSTLKVQPAELEDSGVYFCASSPLGSTGELFFGEGSRLTVL.

Only one count was recorded for this clone. V is TRBV11-3 and J is TRBJ2-5; TRBD1 matches at 7 bases. V was pared by 1 base and J by 5 bases, with 10 bases of the junction left unmatched. The CDR3 is 16 amino acids. Per germline, CDR1 SGHNT and CDR2 YENEEA. The CDR3 DNA sequence: TGTGCCAGCAGCTTAGGAGACAGGGACGGGGAGGAGACCCAGTACTTC. It is translated as CASSLGDRDGEETQYF. Complete variable domain (other parts from reference TRBV11-3 and TRBJ2-5): EAGVVQSPRYKIIEKKQPVAFWCNPISGHNTLYWYLQNLGQGPELLIRYENEEAVDDSQLPKDRFSAERLKGVDSTLKIQPAELGDSAVYLCASSLGDRDGEETQYFGPGTRLLVL.

The gene calls are TRBV6-5 and TRBJ1-1; D may be TRBD1 (5 bases). Germline-derived CDR1 and CDR2 are MNHEY and SVGAGI. The germline V and J ends were trimmed by 6 bases and 6 bases, with 11 bases remaining between them. The CDR3 is made up of 12 amino acids. The CDR3 DNA is TGTGCCAGCAGCCCCGCGGGGGCTGAAGCTTTCTTT. This translates into CASSPAGAEAFF.

This clone was recorded many times. The identical CDR3 is also encoded by other nucleotide sequences in the sample. The chain carries TRBV7-9 and TRBJ2-7; D may be TRBD1 (5 bases). CDR3 length: 13 amino acids. Trimming took off 6 bases at V and 1 base at J, with 10 bases between the two ends. The V gene's germline CDR1 is SEHNR and CDR2 FQNEAQ (reference sequence). DNA of the CDR3: TGTGCCAGCAGTTCACAGGTTTCCTACGAGCAGTACTTC. The encoded protein is CASSSQVSYEQYF.

The V and J genes are TRBV9 and TRBJ2-3, with 7 bases lining up with TRBD2. The CDR3 contains 16 residues. Germline CDR1 is SGDLS and CDR2 is YYNGEE. J was trimmed by 2 bases and V by 0 bases; bases with no gene match: 6. The CDR3 DNA is TGTGCCAGCAGCGTAGGCCTAGCGGACTTCACAGATACGCAGTATTTT. This encodes CASSVGLADFTDTQYF.

This sequence joins TRBV19 and TRBJ1-5; D gene unclear. The CDR3 has 14 amino acids. V lost 2 bases and J lost 6, with 11 bases in between. The germline CDR1 and CDR2 sequences are LNHDA and SQIVND (reference sequence). DNA for the CDR3: TGTGCCAGTAGTATAACGGGGAAGGGTCAGCCCCAGCATTTT. Its translation: CASSITGKGQPQHF.

This sequence joins TRBV6-5 and TRBJ1-5; 7 nucleotides align to TRBD1. This CDR3 has 15 residues. Germline assignment: CDR1 MNHEY and CDR2 SVGAGI. With V trimmed by 0 bases and J by 4 bases, 3 bases remained unmatched. The CDR3, as DNA: TGTGCCAGCAGTTACTCGGCAGGGGGAAATCAGCCCCAGCATTTT. The encoded protein is CASSYSAGGNQPQHF.

The chain links TRBV7-2 to TRBJ1-5; D remains unclear. Germline-derived CDR1 and CDR2 are SGHTA and FQGNSA. CDR3 length: 15 residues. Trimming pared 1 base from V and 0 bases from J, leaving 7 bases between. The CDR3 sequence: CASSLGGNSNQPQHF. CDR3 in DNA: TGTGCCAGCAGCTTAGGCGGGAATAGCAATCAGCCCCAGCATTTT.